This T cell receptor beta chain stems from a study of control samples from healthy donors and cancer patients. Some clones are missing from TCRdb's copy, which holds only in-frame ones; the method was immunoSEQ multiplex PCR. This table holds fewer than 300,000 clones, around 80% found once. Trimming shortened V by 5 bases and J by 0 bases, and 26 bases separated the two germline ends. Per the germline V gene, CDR1 is MDHEN and CDR2 is SYDVKM. The CDR3 runs 20 residues. The sequence was obtained from a woman aged 60-75 years with lung cancer. Material for sequencing was PBMCs. J is TRBJ2-1 and V is TRBV28; D is perhaps TRBD1 or TRBD2 (5 bases each). In DNA, the CDR3 is TGTGCCAGCAGTCCAGTTGGGGGAATCGGCCTAGGAGGCTCCTACAATGAGCAGTTCTTC. Residues: CASSPVGGIGLGGSYNEQFF.